The rows below give T cell receptor beta chains drawn from one sample of a study of radiation and T cells in renal cell carcinoma. Assay: immunoSEQ multiplex PCR; the TCRdb copy retains only in-frame clones and omits some. The sample has about 130,000 clones, about 81% seen once. Sequenced material: blood, taken from a patient whose treatment included radiotherapy and nephrectomy. The source is a woman aged 60-70 years with renal cell carcinoma. CDR3s include the opening cysteine and the closing phenylalanine or tryptophan. The D gene is left open where the match is weak. The size entry is marked missing in some rows and otherwise reads once, few, many or a size class.

NA,NA,TRBJ1-1,TRBV7-8,CASSYENTEAFF,TGTGCCAGCAGCTACGAGAACACTGAAGCTTTCTTT
NA,NA,TRBJ2-1,TRBV28,CASPHGDEQFF,TGTGCCAGCCCCCACGGGGATGAGCAGTTCTTC
NA,NA,TRBJ1-2,TRBV4-2,CASSREKTVNYGYTF,TGTGCCAGCAGCCGAGAAAAGACAGTTAACTATGGCTACACCTTC
NA,NA,TRBJ2-5,TRBV5-4,CASSLDGLGTQYF,TGTGCCAGCAGCTTGGACGGGCTAGGGACCCAGTACTTC
NA,NA,TRBJ2-2,TRBV7-3,CASSFSSGGELFF,TGTGCCAGCAGCTTTAGTAGCGGCGGGGAGCTGTTTTTT
NA,NA,TRBJ2-7,TRBV15,CATQGSYEQYF,TGTGCCACCCAAGGATCCTACGAGCAGTACTTC
NA,NA,TRBJ2-1,TRBV5-1,CASSLAVVSYNEQFF,TGCGCCAGCAGCTTGGCGGTAGTCTCCTACAATGAGCAGTTCTTC
NA,once,TRBJ2-1,TRBV5-1,CASSRWDSELSNEQFF,TGCGCCAGCAGCAGGTGGGACTCCGAGTTGAGCAATGAGCAGTTCTTC
NA,once,TRBJ2-1,TRBV7-6,CASSLTGDNEQFF,TGTGCCAGCAGCTTAACGGGGGATAATGAGCAGTTCTTC
NA,NA,TRBJ1-5,TRBV5-5,CASSFTGNQPQHF,TGTGCCAGCAGCTTTACAGGAAATCAGCCCCAGCATTTT
NA,NA,TRBJ1-1,TRBV5-1,CASSLNRDTEAFF,TGCGCCAGCAGCTTGAACAGGGACACTGAAGCTTTCTTT
NA,NA,TRBJ1-6,TRBV5-4,CASSLAGRDNSPLHF,TGTGCCAGCAGCTTGGCTGGGCGGGACAATTCACCCCTCCACTTT
TRBD2,NA,TRBJ2-3,TRBV5-4,CASSLERGGGTQYF,TGTGCCAGCAGCTTGGAACGGGGGGGTGGTACGCAGTATTTT
NA,few,TRBJ1-3,TRBV29-1,CSVDRVSGNTIYF,TGCAGCGTTGATAGGGTCTCTGGAAACACCATATATTTT
TRBD1,NA,TRBJ1-2,TRBV5-6,CASSFRGPDGYTF,TGTGCCAGCAGCTTCAGGGGGCCAGATGGCTACACCTTC
NA,once,TRBJ1-6,TRBV7-6,CASSFSGQSNSPLHF,TGTGCCAGCAGCTTTAGCGGGCAGAGTAATTCACCCCTCCACTTT
TRBD1,NA,TRBJ1-1,TRBV19,CASSRQGLNTEAFF,TGTGCCAGTAGCCGACAGGGTTTAAACACTGAAGCTTTCTTT
TRBD2,few,TRBJ2-1,TRBV5-1,CASSFEGTNYNEQFF,TGCGCCAGCAGCTTTGAAGGGACTAATTACAATGAGCAGTTCTTC
NA,NA,TRBJ1-1,TRBV7-9,CASSSLVGRGDTEAFF,TGTGCCAGCAGCTCCCTGGTTGGCAGGGGAGACACTGAAGCTTTCTTT
TRBD1,NA,TRBJ1-2,TRBV19,CASSIAPGGVAYGYTF,TGTGCCAGTAGTATTGCACCAGGGGGCGTCGCCTATGGCTACACCTTC
NA,NA,TRBJ2-5,TRBV27,CASRHAGNQETQYF,TGTGCCAGTCGTCATGCAGGGAACCAAGAGACCCAGTACTTC
TRBD1,NA,TRBJ2-7,TRBV9,CASSATWGGTGPYEQYF,TGTGCCAGCAGCGCCACCTGGGGGGGGACAGGGCCCTACGAGCAGTACTTC
NA,few,TRBJ2-7,TRBV11-2,CASRRQASSSYEQYF,TGTGCCAGCAGAAGACAGGCATCAAGCTCCTACGAGCAGTACTTC
NA,NA,TRBJ2-1,TRBV18,CASSATGSPNEQFF,TGTGCCAGCTCAGCCACAGGGTCCCCCAATGAGCAGTTCTTC
NA,few,TRBJ1-2,TRBV6-5,CASSSGTPNGYTF,TGTGCCAGCAGCTCAGGGACTCCGAATGGCTACACCTTC
NA,NA,TRBJ2-7,TRBV9,CASSVSFNRENEQYF,TGTGCCAGCAGCGTATCGTTCAACAGGGAGAACGAGCAGTACTTC
NA,NA,TRBJ1-4,TRBV5-1,CASSLKAGGDEKLFF,TGCGCCAGCAGCTTGAAGGCGGGAGGTGATGAAAAACTGTTTTTT
NA,NA,TRBJ2-7,TRBV28,CASSLLRGLSYEQYF,TGTGCCAGCAGTTTATTGCGGGGGCTTTCCTACGAGCAGTACTTC
NA,NA,TRBJ1-5,TRBV10-3,CATQGYSNQPQHF,TGTGCCACCCAGGGTTATAGCAATCAGCCCCAGCATTTT
NA,NA,TRBJ1-2,TRBV5-1,CASSSTDNYGYTF,TGCGCCAGCAGTTCGACTGATAACTATGGCTACACCTTC
NA,NA,TRBJ2-7,TRBV2,CASSEMGTAYEQYF,TGTGCCAGCAGTGAGATGGGTACGGCCTACGAGCAGTACTTC
NA,NA,TRBJ1-1,TRBV7-2,CASSLGGGNTEAFF,TGTGCCAGCAGCTTAGGAGGGGGGAACACTGAAGCTTTCTTT
TRBD2,NA,TRBJ2-2,TRBV27,CASSLSGGGLTGELFF,TGTGCCAGCAGTTTGAGTGGCGGGGGACTCACCGGGGAGCTGTTTTTT
NA,NA,TRBJ1-1,TRBV6-6,CATYSSTWNTEAFF,TGTGCCACTTACTCTTCGACCTGGAACACTGAAGCTTTCTTT
NA,NA,TRBJ2-1,TRBV29-1,CSVITWVDAYNEQFF,TGCAGCGTTATAACTTGGGTAGACGCCTACAATGAGCAGTTCTTC
TRBD1,NA,TRBJ1-5,TRBV6-6,CAISQGEMGPQHF,TGTGCCATTTCCCAGGGGGAAATGGGGCCCCAGCATTTT
TRBD1,few,TRBJ1-1,TRBV6-5,CASSWDRGGTEAFF,TGTGCCAGCAGTTGGGACAGGGGTGGGACTGAAGCTTTCTTT
NA,NA,TRBJ2-7,TRBV28,CASSLGQPYEQYF,TGTGCCAGCAGTTTGGGTCAGCCCTACGAGCAGTACTTC
NA,NA,TRBJ1-5,TRBV6-6,CASRRQDQPQHF,TGTGCCAGCAGGCGACAGGATCAGCCCCAGCATTTT
NA,NA,TRBJ2-3,TRBV6-4,CASSDGFRASTDTQYF,TGTGCCAGCAGTGACGGGTTCAGGGCTAGCACAGATACGCAGTATTTT
NA,once,TRBJ1-2,TRBV6-5,CASSYSQANYGYTF,TGTGCCAGCAGTTACTCACAGGCTAACTATGGCTACACCTTC
TRBD1,NA,TRBJ2-1,TRBV19,CASRVYHTGQGVSSYNEQFF,TGTGCCAGTAGAGTATATCACACAGGGCAGGGGGTCAGCTCCTACAATGAGCAGTTCTTC
NA,NA,TRBJ2-3,TRBV5-1,CASSLGLGRTGADTQYF,TGCGCCAGCAGCTTAGGATTAGGACGCACGGGGGCAGATACGCAGTATTTT
TRBD2,NA,TRBJ2-5,TRBV6-5,CASSSGGGVQETQYF,TGTGCCAGCAGTTCGGGCGGGGGGGTCCAAGAGACCCAGTACTTC
NA,NA,TRBJ2-1,TRBV19,CASSSSGRGGYNEQFF,TGTGCCAGTAGCTCCTCGGGTAGGGGCGGCTACAATGAGCAGTTCTTC
TRBD1,NA,TRBJ1-3,TRBV7-2,CASSFTGDSGNTIYF,TGTGCCAGCAGCTTCACAGGGGACTCTGGAAACACCATATATTTT
TRBD1,NA,TRBJ1-1,TRBV6-5,CASSYPQGGGTEAFF,TGTGCCAGCAGTTACCCCCAGGGGGGTGGCACTGAAGCTTTCTTT
NA,NA,TRBJ1-2,TRBV28,CATSPTAGGYTF,TGTGCCACCTCACCCACGGCAGGTGGCTACACCTTC
TRBD1,NA,TRBJ2-7,TRBV2,CASGTGYTEQYF,TGTGCCAGCGGGACAGGGTATACCGAGCAGTACTTC
NA,NA,TRBJ2-7,TRBV4-2,CASSQEGGRGPYEQYF,TGTGCCAGCAGCCAAGAGGGGGGCAGGGGCCCCTACGAGCAGTACTTC
NA,NA,TRBJ1-2,TRBV5-4,CASSLGERLGYGYTF,TGTGCCAGCAGCTTGGGGGAGCGGCTGGGCTATGGCTACACCTTC
NA,NA,TRBJ1-1,TRBV18,CASSPRAAENTEAFF,TGTGCCAGCTCACCGCGGGCAGCGGAGAACACTGAAGCTTTCTTT
TRBD2,NA,TRBJ2-1,TRBV10-1,CASSRTSVNEQFF,TGCGCCAGCAGCCGGACTAGCGTTAATGAGCAGTTCTTC
NA,NA,TRBJ1-5,TRBV4-2,CASSPPGDQPQHF,TGTGCCAGCAGCCCACCTGGGGATCAGCCCCAGCATTTT
NA,NA,TRBJ1-2,TRBV11-2,CASSSGPDGYTF,TGTGCCAGCTCCTCGGGGCCTGATGGCTACACCTTC
NA,NA,TRBJ2-3,TRBV14,CASSQLLSGPDTQYF,TGTGCCAGCAGCCAGCTACTTAGCGGTCCAGATACGCAGTATTTT
NA,NA,TRBJ2-5,TRBV27,CASSLQFPGAQRETQYF,TGTGCCAGCAGTCTTCAATTTCCAGGCGCGCAAAGGGAGACCCAGTACTTC
NA,NA,TRBJ2-4,TRBV5-1,CASSMSSSLAKNIQYF,TGCGCCAGCAGCATGAGCAGTTCCTTAGCCAAAAACATTCAGTACTTC
NA,NA,TRBJ1-1,TRBV6-1,CASSEQSMNTEAFF,TGTGCCAGCAGTGAACAGTCCATGAACACTGAAGCTTTCTTT